This T cell receptor (beta chain) was captured in a study of technical replicates of blood from a handful of donors. Germline CDR1 SGHNT, CDR2 YYREEE (reference sequence). Deletions cut 6 bases from V and 0 bases from J, with 10 bases between. CDR3 length: 14 residues. Sequencing was performed with immunoSEQ multiplex PCR; in TCRdb, only in-frame clones are kept and a portion is missing. The table records 74,000 or so clones, just over 90% of them present only once. This sequence originates from a human donor in good health. The chain carries TRBV5-4 and TRBJ2-1; D possibly corresponds to TRBD1 (5 bases). The sequenced material came from T cells isolated from PBMCs. The CDR3 loop reads CASMQGGSYNEQFF. For the CDR3, the DNA is TGTGCCAGCATGCAGGGCGGCTCCTACAATGAGCAGTTCTTC.